One T cell receptor (beta chain) is described in this entry. The sample belongs to a study of blood T cell repertoires in COVID-19. The data were produced by immunoSEQ multiplex PCR, yet TCRdb's version contains in-frame clones alone and is incomplete. The table includes 40,000 to 60,000 clones, around three quarters detected once. The CDR3 loop spans 15 amino acids. Germline V lookup: CDR1 SGDLS, CDR2 YYNGEE. Trimming at V came to 4 bases and at J to 3 bases, leaving 4 bases not matched to a gene. The material sequenced was peripheral blood. The chain joins TRBV9 to TRBJ2-3, with 11 bases fitting TRBD2. This TCR derives from a man in his 70s with acute or convalescent COVID-19. The chain's CDR3 is CASSITSGRTDTQYF. Here the CDR3 DNA reads TGTGCCAGCAGCATTACTAGCGGGAGAACAGATACGCAGTATTTT.